Sequencing of this TCR beta chain was carried out in a study of blood T cell repertoires in COVID-19. CDR1 is LNHDA and CDR2 is SQIVND in the germline V gene (reference sequence). Trimming shortened V by 3 bases and J by 1 base, and 11 bases separated the two germline ends. This CDR3 has 15 residues. TCRdb's copy holds only in-frame clones and misses some; the assay was immunoSEQ multiplex PCR. The sample holds around 300,000 clones, roughly 92% seen once. The chain is built from TRBV19 and TRBJ2-3; D possibly corresponds to TRBD2 (5 bases). The TCR sequence derives from a woman under 40 with COVID-19, enrolled during active disease. Sequencing was done on a sample of peripheral blood. The CDR3 DNA is TGTGCCAGTAGTATCGGGGAACGCGGCACAGATACGCAGTATTTT. Its translation: CASSIGERGTDTQYF.